The entry below describes one T cell receptor (beta chain). This record belongs to a study of blood T cell repertoires in COVID-19. Overall study: Researchers got acute and convalescent COVID-19 samples from the United States, Italy and Spain. T cells, B-cell-depleted T cells, or PBMCs provided the cDNA or gDNA that served as material.

Germline CDR1 reads SGDLS; CDR2 reads YYNGEE. Losses at the gene ends were 6 bases for V and 1 base for J; bases not matched to a gene: 5. The CDR3 runs 15 residues. Per the original methods: Reference gene primer amplification gave nucleated cell count estimates. Assay used: immunoSEQ multiplex PCR; TCRdb lists only in-frame clones, some missing. V and J calls plus clone size are reproduced from that table; the DNA served to infer D and trimming. The profile shows 100,000 to 120,000 clones, 76% of them singletons. The sample was peripheral blood. The chain combines TRBV9 with TRBJ2-2; the match to TRBD2 covers 8 bases. The TCR sequence derives from a woman at least 80 years old with acute or convalescent COVID-19. CDR3 amino acids: CASNRLAGNTGELFF. DNA for the CDR3: TGTGCCAGCAACCGTCTAGCGGGGAACACCGGGGAGCTGTTTTTT. The full variable domain, in which reference TRBV9 and TRBJ2-2 provide the parts outside the CDR3, is DSGVTQTPKHLITATGQRVTLRCSPRSGDLSVYWYQQSLDQGLQFLIQYYNGEERAKGNILERFSAQQFPDLHSELNLSSLELGDSALYFCASNRLAGNTGELFFGEGSRLTVL.